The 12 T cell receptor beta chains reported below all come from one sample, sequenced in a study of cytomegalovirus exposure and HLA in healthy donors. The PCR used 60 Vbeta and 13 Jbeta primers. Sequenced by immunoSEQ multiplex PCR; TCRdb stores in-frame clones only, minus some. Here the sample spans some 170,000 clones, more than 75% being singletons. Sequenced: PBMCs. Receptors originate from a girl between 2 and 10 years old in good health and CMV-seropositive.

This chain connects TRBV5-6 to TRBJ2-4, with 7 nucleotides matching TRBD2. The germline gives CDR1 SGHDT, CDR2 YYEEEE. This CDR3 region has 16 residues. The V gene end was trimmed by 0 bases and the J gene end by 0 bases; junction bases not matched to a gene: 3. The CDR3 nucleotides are TGTGCCAGCAGCTTGGCCGGGGGGAGAGCCAAAAACATTCAGTACTTC. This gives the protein CASSLAGGRAKNIQYF.

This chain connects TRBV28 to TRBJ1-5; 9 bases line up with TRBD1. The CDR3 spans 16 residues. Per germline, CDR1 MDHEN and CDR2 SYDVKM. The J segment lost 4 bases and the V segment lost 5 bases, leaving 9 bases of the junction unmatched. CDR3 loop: CASSNRDRVWNQPQHF. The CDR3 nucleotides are TGTGCCAGCAGTAACCGGGACAGGGTGTGGAATCAGCCCCAGCATTTT.

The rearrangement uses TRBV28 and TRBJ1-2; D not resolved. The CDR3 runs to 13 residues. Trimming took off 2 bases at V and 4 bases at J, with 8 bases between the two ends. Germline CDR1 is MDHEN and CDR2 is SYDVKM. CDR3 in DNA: TGTGCCAGCAGTTTAGTCCGGGTCTATGGCTACACCTTC. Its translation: CASSLVRVYGYTF.

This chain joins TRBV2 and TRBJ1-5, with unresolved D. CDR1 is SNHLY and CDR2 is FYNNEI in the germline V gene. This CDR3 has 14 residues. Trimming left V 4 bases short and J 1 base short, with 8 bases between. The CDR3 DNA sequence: TGTGCCAGCAGTGCCGGGTGGAGCAATCAGCCCCAGCATTTT. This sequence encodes CASSAGWSNQPQHF.

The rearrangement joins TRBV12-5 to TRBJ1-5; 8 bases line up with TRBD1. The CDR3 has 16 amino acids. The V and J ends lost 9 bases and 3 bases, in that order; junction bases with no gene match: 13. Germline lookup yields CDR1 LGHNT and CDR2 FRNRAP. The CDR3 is CARIVGTGLVNQPQHF. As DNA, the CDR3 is TGTGCTAGAATCGTCGGGACAGGACTGGTCAATCAGCCCCAGCATTTT.

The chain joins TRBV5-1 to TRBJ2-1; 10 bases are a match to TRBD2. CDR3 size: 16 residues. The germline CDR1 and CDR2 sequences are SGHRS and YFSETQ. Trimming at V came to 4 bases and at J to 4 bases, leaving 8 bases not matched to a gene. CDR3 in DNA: TGCGCCAGCAGCGGAAGCGGGAGGGTTGTTTACAATGAGCAGTTCTTC. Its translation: CASSGSGRVVYNEQFF.

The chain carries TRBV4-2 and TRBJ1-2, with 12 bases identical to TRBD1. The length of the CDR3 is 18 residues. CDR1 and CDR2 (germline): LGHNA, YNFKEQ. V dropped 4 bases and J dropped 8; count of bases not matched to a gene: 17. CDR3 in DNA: TGTGCCAGCAGCCGCAGTCAGTGGGACAGGGGGCAAGAAGAGGGCTACACCTTC. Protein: CASSRSQWDRGQEEGYTF.

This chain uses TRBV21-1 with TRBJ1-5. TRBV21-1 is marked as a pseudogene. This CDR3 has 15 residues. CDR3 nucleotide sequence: TGTGCCAGCAAGGACTGTAATACTGGCAATCAGCCCCAGCATTTT. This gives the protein CASKDCNTGNQPQHF.

The CDR3 DNA follows: TGTGCCACCAACCCCAGCGGGAGGGCCGGGGTAGAGACCCAGTACTTC. Its translation is CATNPSGRAGVETQYF. The chain couples TRBV6-6 to TRBJ2-5, with TRBD2 matching 10 bases. Trimming removed 10 bases from V and 4 bases from J; junction bases left unmatched: 15. The CDR3 extends over 16 amino acids. The germline gives CDR1 MNHNY, CDR2 SVGAGI (reference sequence).

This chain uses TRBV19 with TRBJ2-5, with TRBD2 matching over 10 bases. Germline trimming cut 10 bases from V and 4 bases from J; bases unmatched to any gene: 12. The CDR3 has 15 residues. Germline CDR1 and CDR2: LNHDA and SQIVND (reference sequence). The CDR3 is CAKQREGGSGETQYF. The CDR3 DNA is TGTGCCAAACAGCGGGAGGGCGGTTCAGGAGAGACCCAGTACTTC.

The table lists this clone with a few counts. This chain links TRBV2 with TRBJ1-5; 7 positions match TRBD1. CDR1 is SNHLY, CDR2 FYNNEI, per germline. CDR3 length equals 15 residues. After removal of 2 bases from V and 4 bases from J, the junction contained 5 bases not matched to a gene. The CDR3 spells CASSEFATGNQPQHF. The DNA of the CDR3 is TGTGCCAGCAGTGAATTTGCGACAGGGAATCAGCCCCAGCATTTT.

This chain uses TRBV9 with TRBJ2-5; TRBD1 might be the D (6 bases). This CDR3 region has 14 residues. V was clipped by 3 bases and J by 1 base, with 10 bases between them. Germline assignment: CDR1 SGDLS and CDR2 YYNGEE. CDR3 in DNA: TGTGCCAGCAGCGACGGACAGATCCAAGAGACCCAGTACTTC. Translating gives CASSDGQIQETQYF. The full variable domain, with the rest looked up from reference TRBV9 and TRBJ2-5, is DSGVTQTPKHLITATGQRVTLRCSPRSGDLSVYWYQQSLDQGLQFLIQYYNGEERAKGNILERFSAQQFPDLHSELNLSSLELGDSALYFCASSDGQIQETQYFGPGTRLLVL.